The clone carrying this T cell receptor (beta chain) was seen a few times. Its specificity is not known. This sample is part of a study of beta chain features in type 1 diabetes. Findings and limits, study-wide: Patients with Type 1 diabetes showed moderately but significantly shorter TCRB CDR3s in all four CD4+ subsets.

Isolated RNA was reverse transcribed in full, so expressed TCRB transcripts were sequenced. Some clones are missing from TCRdb's copy, which holds only in-frame ones; the method was immunoSEQ multiplex PCR. The sample has under 150,000 clones; roughly 10% are singletons. V lost 6 bases to trimming and J lost 3 bases, with 13 bases between them. Germline CDR1 is LNHDA and CDR2 is SQIVND (reference sequence). This CDR3 has 14 residues. The specimen was central memory CD4+ T cells from blood. This sequence originates from a man aged 30-40 years with type 1 diabetes. The chain joins TRBV19 to TRBJ2-3, with D perhaps matching TRBD1 (6 bases). CDR3 sequence: CASRRNTGTDTQYF. The CDR3 DNA follows: TGTGCCAGTAGACGTAATACAGGGACAGATACGCAGTATTTT.